The 11 T cell receptor beta chains presented below share a single source sample, sequenced in a study of shared clonotypes between healthy human individuals. The protocol was immunoSEQ multiplex PCR, while the TCRdb copy is restricted to in-frame clones and leaves out a portion. The sample yields more than 2 million clones, approximately 94% seen once. The sample comprised naive CD4+ T cells sorted from blood. Subset in this sample: CD45RA+ positively selected. The receptor set was obtained from a young man in good health.

The V call is TRBV6-5, the J call TRBJ2-7; 8 bases match TRBD1. V lost 7 bases, J lost 4 bases, and 6 bases stayed unmatched. Germline CDR1 and CDR2: MNHEY and SVGAGI. The length of the CDR3 is 13 residues. CDR3 sequence reads: CASTDRGGYEQYF. The CDR3, as DNA: TGTGCCAGCACCGACAGGGGTGGTTACGAGCAGTACTTC.

The rearrangement uses TRBV5-4 and TRBJ2-3, with a weak D call TRBD1 (6 bases). CDR1 and CDR2 (germline): SGHNT, YYREEE (reference sequence). V was cut by 0 bases and J by 1 base, with 12 bases left in between. This CDR3 contains 16 residues. CDR3 sequence: CASSLAGAVGTDTQYF. CDR3 DNA: TGTGCCAGCAGCTTGGCAGGGGCGGTCGGCACAGATACGCAGTATTTT.

Note on this clone: Distinct nucleotide sequences in the sample also encode this CDR3. The rearrangement joins TRBV6-5 to TRBJ2-3; tentative D call: TRBD1 (6 bases). Germline V gives CDR1 MNHEY, CDR2 SVGAGI. The V end was cut by 0 bases, the J end by 6 bases, with 7 bases between. The CDR3 is made up of 13 amino acids. CDR3 in amino acids: CASSYSRGDTQYF. CDR3 nucleotides: TGTGCCAGCAGTTACTCGAGGGGGGATACGCAGTATTTT.

The CDR3 here is CASSPRTGGGEAFF. DNA for the CDR3: TGTGCCAGCAGCCCCCGGACAGGGGGAGGTGAAGCTTTCTTT. The rearrangement joins TRBV7-2 to TRBJ1-1; TRBD1 matches at 10 bases. CDR3 length: 14 amino acids. Germline CDR1 is SGHTA and CDR2 is FQGNSA. With 5 bases clipped from V and 7 bases from J, the junction kept 7 bases outside the gene matches.

V usage is TRBV28 and J usage is TRBJ1-5; D ambiguous. The V end lost 3 bases, the J end lost 7 bases, and 10 bases lay between the germline ends. CDR1 is MDHEN, CDR2 SYDVKM, per germline. This CDR3 has 13 amino acids. The CDR3 is CASSLSRGQPQHF. In nucleotides, the CDR3 is TGTGCCAGCAGTTTGAGTAGAGGGCAGCCCCAGCATTTT.

This chain's CDR3 is CASSPRSGARNSPLHF. The CDR3 coding sequence is TGTGCCAGCAGCCCGAGGAGTGGGGCGAGAAATTCACCCCTCCACTTT. V gene TRBV5-6 combines with J gene TRBJ1-6, with D possibly matching TRBD1 (5 bases). The CDR3 has 16 residues. Between the trimmed V and J ends, which lost 4 bases and 7 bases, there was a span of 18 bases. Per germline, CDR1 SGHDT and CDR2 YYEEEE.

The chain couples TRBV2 to TRBJ2-5, with 13 nucleotides matching TRBD2. CDR1 is SNHLY and CDR2 is FYNNEI in the germline V gene. V lost 5 bases to trimming and J lost 6 bases; unmatched junction nucleotides: 6. This CDR3 contains 15 residues. This CDR3 reads CASSRTSGSSKTQYF. CDR3 DNA sequence: TGTGCCAGCAGTCGGACTAGCGGGAGCTCAAAGACCCAGTACTTC.

The chain links TRBV19 to TRBJ2-7; 8 bases are shared with TRBD1. CDR1 is LNHDA and CDR2 is SQIVND in the germline V gene (reference sequence). CDR3 length: 15 amino acids. After removal of 6 bases from V and 0 bases from J, the junction contained 7 bases not matched to a gene. CDR3 sequence reads: CASRETGGVSYEQYF. In DNA form, the CDR3 reads TGTGCCAGTAGGGAAACAGGGGGAGTCTCCTACGAGCAGTACTTC.

The chain combines TRBV7-2 with TRBJ2-7; possibly TRBD1 for D (7 bases). This CDR3 has 16 amino acids. Germline values: CDR1 SGHTA, CDR2 FQGNSA. V was clipped by 4 bases and J by 2 bases, with 18 bases between them. CDR3 nucleotides: TGTGCCAGCAGCTCTAGGGGGCTAGCGTGGACCTACGAGCAGTACTTC. It yields the protein CASSSRGLAWTYEQYF.

The chain uses TRBV12-5 and TRBJ2-1; 10 nucleotides line up with TRBD2. In germline, CDR1 is LGHNT, CDR2 FRNRAP. This CDR3 is built from 14 residues. The V gene end was trimmed by 0 bases and the J gene end by 10 bases; junction bases not matched to a gene: 3. The CDR3 nucleotides are TGTGCTAGTGGTTTGGTACTAGCGGGATGGGAGCAGTTCTTC. Translating it yields CASGLVLAGWEQFF.

This chain uses TRBV10-1 with TRBJ1-2; no firm D call. V lost 0 bases and J lost 4, with 6 bases in between. This CDR3 has 13 residues. Per germline, CDR1 WNHNN and CDR2 SYGVQD (reference sequence). The CDR3 coding sequence is TGCGCCAGCAGTGAGTCGGAAAGCTATGGCTACACCTTC. Encoded protein: CASSESESYGYTF.